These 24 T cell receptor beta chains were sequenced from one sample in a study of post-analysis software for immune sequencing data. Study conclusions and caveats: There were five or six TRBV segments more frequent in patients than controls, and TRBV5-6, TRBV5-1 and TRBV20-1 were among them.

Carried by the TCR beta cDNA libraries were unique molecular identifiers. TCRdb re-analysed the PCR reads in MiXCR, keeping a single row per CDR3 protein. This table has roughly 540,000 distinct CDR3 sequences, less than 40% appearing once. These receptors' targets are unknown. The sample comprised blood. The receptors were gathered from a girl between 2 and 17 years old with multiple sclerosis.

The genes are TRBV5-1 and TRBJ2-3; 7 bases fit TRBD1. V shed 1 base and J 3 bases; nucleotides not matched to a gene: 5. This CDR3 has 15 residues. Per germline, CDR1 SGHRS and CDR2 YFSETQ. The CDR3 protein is CASSLSKGATDTQYF. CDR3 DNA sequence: TGCGCCAGCAGCTTGAGTAAGGGGGCTACAGATACGCAGTATTTT.

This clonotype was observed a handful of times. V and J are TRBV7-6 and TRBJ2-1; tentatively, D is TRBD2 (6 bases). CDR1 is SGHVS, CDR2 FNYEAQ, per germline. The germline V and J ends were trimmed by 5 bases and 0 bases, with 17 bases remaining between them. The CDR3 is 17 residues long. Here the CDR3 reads CASSPYSGTSSYNEQFF. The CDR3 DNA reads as TGTGCCAGCAGCCCCTATAGCGGAACTAGCTCCTACAATGAGCAGTTCTTC.

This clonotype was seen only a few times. The CDR3 bases are TGTGCCAGCAGGCCTCCTCGGAGAGAGACCCAGTACTTC. Amino acid sequence: CASRPPRRETQYF. This chain uses TRBV12-3 or TRBV12-4 with TRBJ2-5, with D uncertain. The ends were cut back, 6 bases at V and 4 bases at J, with 12 bases in the middle. This CDR3 comprises 13 residues.

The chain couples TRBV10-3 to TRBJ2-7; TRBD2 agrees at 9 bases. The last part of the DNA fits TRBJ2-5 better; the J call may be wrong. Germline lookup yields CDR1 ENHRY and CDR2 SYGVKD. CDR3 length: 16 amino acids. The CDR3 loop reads CAISEMAGGLRETQYF. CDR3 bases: TGTGCCATCAGTGAGATGGCGGGGGGGCTTCGGGAGACCCAGTACTTC.

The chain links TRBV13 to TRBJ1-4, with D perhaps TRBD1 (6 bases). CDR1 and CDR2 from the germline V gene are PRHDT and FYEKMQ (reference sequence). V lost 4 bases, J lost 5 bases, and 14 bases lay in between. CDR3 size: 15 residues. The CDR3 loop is CASSSAGTMNEKLFF. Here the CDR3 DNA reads TGTGCCAGCAGCTCTGCCGGGACAATGAATGAAAAACTGTTTTTT.

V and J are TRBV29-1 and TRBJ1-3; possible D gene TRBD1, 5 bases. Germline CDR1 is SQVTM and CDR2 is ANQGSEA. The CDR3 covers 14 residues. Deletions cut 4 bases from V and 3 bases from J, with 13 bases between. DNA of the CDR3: TGCAGCGTTGGGCAGGGAGGTGGTGGAAACACCATATATTTT. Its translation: CSVGQGGGGNTIYF.

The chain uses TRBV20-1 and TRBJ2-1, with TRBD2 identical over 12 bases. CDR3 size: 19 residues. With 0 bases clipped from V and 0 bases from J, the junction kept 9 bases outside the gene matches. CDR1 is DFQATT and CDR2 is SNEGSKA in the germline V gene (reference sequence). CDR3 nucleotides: TGCAGTGCTAGAGAAAAGACTAGCGGGGGATTTAGCTCCTACAATGAGCAGTTCTTC. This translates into CSAREKTSGGFSSYNEQFF.

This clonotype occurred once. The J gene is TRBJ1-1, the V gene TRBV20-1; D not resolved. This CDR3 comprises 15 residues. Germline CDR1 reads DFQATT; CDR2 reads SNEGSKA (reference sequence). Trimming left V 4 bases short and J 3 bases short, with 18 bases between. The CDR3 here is CSAMEGGRSDTEAFF. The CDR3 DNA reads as TGCAGTGCTATGGAAGGAGGCAGATCGGACACTGAAGCTTTCTTT.

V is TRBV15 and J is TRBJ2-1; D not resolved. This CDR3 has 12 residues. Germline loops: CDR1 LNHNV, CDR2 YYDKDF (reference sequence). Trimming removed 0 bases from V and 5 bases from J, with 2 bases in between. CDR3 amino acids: CATSRDHNEQFF. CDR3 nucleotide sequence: TGTGCCACCAGCAGAGACCACAATGAGCAGTTCTTC.

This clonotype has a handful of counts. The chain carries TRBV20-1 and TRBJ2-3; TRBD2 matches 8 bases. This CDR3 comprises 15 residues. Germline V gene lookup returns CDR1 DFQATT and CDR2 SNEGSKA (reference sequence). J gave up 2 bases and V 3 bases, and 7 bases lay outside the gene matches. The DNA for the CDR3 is TGCAGTGCTAGCAAACTAGCGGACTACACAGATACGCAGTATTTT. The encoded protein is CSASKLADYTDTQYF.

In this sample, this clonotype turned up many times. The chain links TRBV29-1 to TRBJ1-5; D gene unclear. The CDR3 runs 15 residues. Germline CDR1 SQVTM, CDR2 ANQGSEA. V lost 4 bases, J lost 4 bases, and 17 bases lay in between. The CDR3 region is CSVADGILGNQPQHF. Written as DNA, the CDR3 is TGCAGCGTTGCTGATGGGATTCTCGGTAATCAGCCCCAGCATTTT. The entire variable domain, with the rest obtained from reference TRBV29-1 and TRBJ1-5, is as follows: SAVISQKPSRDICQRGTSLTIQCQVDSQVTMMFWYRQQPGQSLTLIATANQGSEATYESGFVIDKFPISRPNLTFSTLTVSNMSPEDSSIYLCSVADGILGNQPQHFGDGTRLSIL.

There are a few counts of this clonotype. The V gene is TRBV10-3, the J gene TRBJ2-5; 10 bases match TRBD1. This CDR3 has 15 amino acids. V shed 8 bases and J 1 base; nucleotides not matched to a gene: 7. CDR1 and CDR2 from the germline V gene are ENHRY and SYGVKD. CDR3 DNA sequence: TGTGCCATCGGCCGGGACAGGGGACCCCAAGAGACCCAGTACTTC. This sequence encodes CAIGRDRGPQETQYF.

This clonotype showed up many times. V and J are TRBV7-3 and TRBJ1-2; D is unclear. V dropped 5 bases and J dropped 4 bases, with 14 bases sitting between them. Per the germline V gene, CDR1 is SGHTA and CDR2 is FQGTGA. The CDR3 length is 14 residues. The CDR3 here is CASSPGEGVYGYTF. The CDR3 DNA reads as TGTGCCAGCAGCCCTGGGGAAGGAGTCTATGGCTACACCTTC.

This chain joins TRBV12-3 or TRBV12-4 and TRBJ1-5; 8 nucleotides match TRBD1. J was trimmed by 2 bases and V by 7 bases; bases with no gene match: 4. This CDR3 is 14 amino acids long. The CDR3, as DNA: TGTGCCAGCACCCGGACAGGGCGCAATCAGCCCCAGCATTTT. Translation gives CASTRTGRNQPQHF.

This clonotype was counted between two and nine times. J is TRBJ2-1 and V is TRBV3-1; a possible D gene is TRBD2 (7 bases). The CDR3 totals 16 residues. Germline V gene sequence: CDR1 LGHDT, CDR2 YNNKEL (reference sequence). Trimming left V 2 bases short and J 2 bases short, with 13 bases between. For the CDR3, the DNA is TGTGCCAGCAGCCAAAGTAGGGGGACTACCTACAATGAGCAGTTCTTC. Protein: CASSQSRGTTYNEQFF.

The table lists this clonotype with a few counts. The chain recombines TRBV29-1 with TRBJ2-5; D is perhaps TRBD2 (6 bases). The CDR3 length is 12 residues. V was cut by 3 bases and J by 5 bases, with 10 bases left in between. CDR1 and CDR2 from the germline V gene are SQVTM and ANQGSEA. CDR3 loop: CSVDGGEETQYF. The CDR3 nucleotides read TGCAGCGTTGATGGAGGGGAGGAGACCCAGTACTTC.

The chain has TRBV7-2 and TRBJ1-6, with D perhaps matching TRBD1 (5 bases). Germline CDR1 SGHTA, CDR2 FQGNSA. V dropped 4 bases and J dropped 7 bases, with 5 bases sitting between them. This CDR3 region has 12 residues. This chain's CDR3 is CASSWGNSPLHF. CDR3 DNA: TGTGCCAGCAGCTGGGGCAATTCACCCCTCCACTTT.

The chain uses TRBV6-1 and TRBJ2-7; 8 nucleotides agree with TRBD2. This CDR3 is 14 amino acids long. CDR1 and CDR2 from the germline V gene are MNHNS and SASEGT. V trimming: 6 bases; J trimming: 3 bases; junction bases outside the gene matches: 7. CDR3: CASSVSGGIYEQYF. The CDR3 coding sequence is TGTGCCAGCAGCGTGAGCGGGGGTATCTACGAGCAGTACTTC.

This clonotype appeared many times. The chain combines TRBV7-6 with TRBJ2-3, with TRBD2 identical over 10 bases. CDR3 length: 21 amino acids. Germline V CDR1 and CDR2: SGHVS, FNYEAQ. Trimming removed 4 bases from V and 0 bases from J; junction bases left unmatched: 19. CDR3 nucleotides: TGTGCCAGCAGCTCAACAGCGGGGACGTTTCTAGCGGGGGTGAGCACAGATACGCAGTATTTT. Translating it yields CASSSTAGTFLAGVSTDTQYF.

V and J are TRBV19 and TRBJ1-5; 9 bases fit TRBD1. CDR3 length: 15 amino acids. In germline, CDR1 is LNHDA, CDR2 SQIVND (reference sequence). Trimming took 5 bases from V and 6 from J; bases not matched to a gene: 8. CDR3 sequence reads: CASSDSGTGCQPQHF. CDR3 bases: TGTGCCAGTAGTGACTCCGGGACAGGGTGTCAGCCCCAGCATTTT.

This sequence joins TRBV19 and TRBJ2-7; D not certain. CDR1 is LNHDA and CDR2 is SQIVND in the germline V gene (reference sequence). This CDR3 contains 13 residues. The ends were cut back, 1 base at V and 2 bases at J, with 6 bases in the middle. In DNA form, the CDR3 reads TGTGCCAGTAGTATAGGACCGGCCTACGAGCAGTACTTC. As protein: CASSIGPAYEQYF.

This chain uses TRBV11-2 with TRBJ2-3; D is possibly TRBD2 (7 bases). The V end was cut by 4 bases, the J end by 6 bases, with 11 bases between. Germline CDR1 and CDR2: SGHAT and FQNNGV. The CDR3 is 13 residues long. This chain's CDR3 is CASSSKGGDTQYF. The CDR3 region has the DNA TGTGCCAGCAGCTCAAAGGGGGGGGATACGCAGTATTTT.

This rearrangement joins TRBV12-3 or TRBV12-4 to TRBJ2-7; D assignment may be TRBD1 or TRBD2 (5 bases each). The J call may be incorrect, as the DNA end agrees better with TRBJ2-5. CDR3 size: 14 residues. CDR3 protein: CASTSWGRGETQYF. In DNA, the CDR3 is TGTGCCAGCACCTCTTGGGGCAGAGGGGAGACCCAGTACTTC.

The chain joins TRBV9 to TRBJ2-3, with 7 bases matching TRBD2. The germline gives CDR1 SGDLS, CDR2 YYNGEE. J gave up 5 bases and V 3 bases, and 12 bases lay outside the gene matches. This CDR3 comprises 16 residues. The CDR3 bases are TGTGCCAGCAGCGAGAGGCCGGGACTACAGTTAGATACGCAGTATTTT. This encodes CASSERPGLQLDTQYF.